This T cell receptor (beta chain) was obtained from a study of T cell repertoires in cytomegalovirus infection. Study in general: CMV epitopes used comprised recently identified HLA-C-restricted ones and well-studied HLA-B-restricted ones. Overall study results and limits: Based on cumulative public TCR beta family frequency, carriers of CMV plus the relevant HLA were identified.

CDR1 and CDR2 (germline): LNHDA, SQIVND (reference sequence). The CDR3 runs to 16 residues. With V trimmed by 3 bases and J by 4 bases, 10 bases remained unmatched. TCRdb processed the reads anew with MiXCR; each CDR3 protein has one entry. The table includes nearly 700,000 distinct CDR3 sequences, roughly 33% detected once. Of note for this clonotype: Its matching antigen is unknown.

The sequence came from a human donor in good health (CMV status not recorded). Some clones in this sample may be carry-over from other donors' samples. The chain combines TRBV19 with TRBJ2-3; 7 nucleotides line up with TRBD2. This specimen consisted of cultured PBMCs, obtained from culture after CMV antigen stimulation. In DNA form, the CDR3 reads TGTGCCAGTAGTATTCTGGCGGGAGAAGTGGCAGATACGCAGTATTTT. Its translation is CASSILAGEVADTQYF. The full variable domain, in which reference TRBV19 and TRBJ2-3 provide the parts outside the CDR3, is DGGITQSPKYLFRKEGQNVTLSCEQNLNHDAMYWYRQDPGQGLRLIYYSQIVNDFQKGDIAEGYSVSREKKESFPLTVTSAQKNPTAFYLCASSILAGEVADTQYFGPGTRLTVL.